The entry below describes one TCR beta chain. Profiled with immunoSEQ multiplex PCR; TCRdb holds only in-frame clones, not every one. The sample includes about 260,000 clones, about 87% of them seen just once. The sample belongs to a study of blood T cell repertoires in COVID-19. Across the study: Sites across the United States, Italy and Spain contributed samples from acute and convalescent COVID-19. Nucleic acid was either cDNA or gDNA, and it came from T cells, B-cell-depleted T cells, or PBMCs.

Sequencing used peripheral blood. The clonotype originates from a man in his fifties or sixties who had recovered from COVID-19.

In nucleotides, the CDR3 is TGTGCTAGTGGTTCCTCGACAGGGGGGCGGTATGGCTACACCTTC. Protein product: CASGSSTGGRYGYTF. The chain uses TRBV12-5 and TRBJ1-2, with TRBD1 matching 9 bases. V was pared by 4 bases and J by 5 bases, with 8 bases of the junction left unmatched. Looked up from germline, CDR1 is LGHNT and CDR2 is FRNRAP. The CDR3 spans 15 residues.